One and the same sample provided the 21 T cell receptor beta chains below, sequenced in a study of CD8 T cells in Susac syndrome. The RNA, about 0.45 to 1 ug, was put through reverse transcription using random hexamers. Using its own MiXCR run on the immunoSEQ multiplex PCR reads, TCRdb lists one record per CDR3 protein. The table shows some 170,000 distinct CDR3 sequences, with roughly 94% occurring only once. Material: CD4+ T cells from PBMCs. These TCRs come from a human donor with Susac syndrome.

V usage is TRBV5-6 and J usage is TRBJ2-7; no clear D gene. CDR3 length: 13 amino acids. In germline, CDR1 is SGHDT, CDR2 YYEEEE. Trimming shortened V by 4 bases and J by 6 bases, and 14 bases separated the two germline ends. CDR3 bases: TGTGCCAGCAGCCCCTGGACCCGACGCGAGCAGTACTTC. Translating gives CASSPWTRREQYF.

V gene TRBV27 combines with J gene TRBJ2-3; D is unresolved. The V gene lost 3 bases and the J gene lost 3 bases, with 7 bases spanning the gap. Germline-derived CDR1 and CDR2 are MNHEY and SMNVEV (reference sequence). The CDR3 is 13 amino acids. CDR3 loop: CASSFIRTDTQYF. The CDR3 coding sequence is TGTGCCAGCAGTTTTATACGGACAGATACGCAGTATTTT.

In this sample, this clonotype turned up a few times. The rearrangement links TRBV7-2 to TRBJ1-3; the D is unclear. V shed 0 bases and J shed 0 bases, with 3 bases lying between them. The CDR3 sequence is 14 residues long. CDR1 is SGHTA, CDR2 FQGNSA, per germline. CDR3 bases: TGTGCCAGCAGCTTAGCTGGCTCTGGAAACACCATATATTTT. This encodes CASSLAGSGNTIYF.

J is TRBJ1-2 and V is TRBV12-3 or TRBV12-4; possibly TRBD1 for D (5 bases). The V gene lost 10 bases and the J gene lost 8 bases, with 17 bases spanning the gap. The CDR3 is 12 residues long. CDR3 nucleotides: TGTGCCATCTCGGGGGACCTCGGCGGCTACACCTTC. It encodes CAISGDLGGYTF.

The rearrangement uses TRBV7-9 and TRBJ2-4; 9 bases agree with TRBD2. The CDR3 runs 18 residues. CDR1 and CDR2 (germline): SEHNR, FQNEAQ (reference sequence). The trim removed 0 bases at V and 7 bases at J, leaving 13 bases unmatched. CDR3 sequence (DNA): TGTGCCAGCAGCTTAGCGAACCTTAGCGGGAGACTTAGGAACATTCAGTACTTC. Translating gives CASSLANLSGRLRNIQYF.

The chain employs TRBV29-1 and TRBJ1-1; no clear D. V dropped 7 bases and J dropped 3 bases, with 24 bases sitting between them. This CDR3 comprises 16 residues. Germline V gene data show CDR1 as SQVTM and CDR2 as ANQGSEA. The CDR3 here is CSADILGTTSDTEAFF. The CDR3 DNA follows: TGCAGCGCCGATATATTGGGCACAACCAGCGACACTGAAGCTTTCTTT.

The rearrangement links TRBV30 to TRBJ1-1; TRBD1 might be the D (6 bases). Germline-derived CDR1 and CDR2 are GTSNPN and SVGIG (reference sequence). Deletions cut 5 bases from V and 2 bases from J, with 15 bases between. This CDR3 region has 14 residues. The CDR3 region has the DNA TGTGCCTGGCGACCGTCAGGGGCCAACACTGAAGCTTTCTTT. The encoded protein is CAWRPSGANTEAFF.

This chain uses TRBV18 with TRBJ2-2; no clear D gene. CDR3 length: 15 residues. CDR1 is KGHSH and CDR2 is LQKENI in the germline V gene. Trimming stripped 4 bases from V and 0 bases from J, with 9 bases between. As DNA, the CDR3 is TGTGCCAGCTCACAAAATGGGGCGAACACCGGGGAGCTGTTTTTT. This codes for CASSQNGANTGELFF. The full variable domain, with the rest looked up from reference TRBV18 and TRBJ2-2, is NAGVMQNPRHLVRRRGQEARLRCSPMKGHSHVYWYRQLPEEGLKFMVYLQKENIIDESGMPKERFSAEFPKEGPSILRIQQVVRGDSAAYFCASSQNGANTGELFFGEGSRLTVL.

The genes are TRBV29-1 and TRBJ1-1, with D uncertain. Germline V gene data show CDR1 as SQVTM and CDR2 as ANQGSEA. CDR3 size: 13 residues. Trimming cost V 7 bases and J 11 bases, with 23 bases left between them. The CDR3 DNA sequence: TGCAGCGCCATTGCGGGTAATGGAGGGTCGGCTTTCTTT. The encoded protein is CSAIAGNGGSAFF.

V usage is TRBV29-1 and J usage is TRBJ2-3, with 12 bases fitting TRBD2. In germline, CDR1 is SQVTM, CDR2 ANQGSEA. CDR3 length: 14 amino acids. With V trimmed by 4 bases and J by 5 bases, 4 bases remained unmatched. CDR3 region: CSVGTSGERDTQYF. As DNA, the CDR3 is TGCAGCGTTGGGACTAGCGGGGAACGAGATACGCAGTATTTT.

This chain connects TRBV7-2 to TRBJ1-1, with D unresolved. Trimming pared 9 bases from V and 3 bases from J, leaving 5 bases between. CDR1 and CDR2 (germline): SGHTA, FQGNSA. The CDR3 extends over 10 amino acids. The CDR3 bases are TGTGCCAGTAGGGACACTGAAGCTTTCTTT. Protein: CASRDTEAFF.

This sequence joins TRBV5-5 and TRBJ2-4; D gene unclear. Trimming took 6 bases from V and 2 from J, leaving 15 bases between them. The CDR3 runs to 15 residues. CDR1 and CDR2 (germline): SGHKS, YYEKEE (reference sequence). CDR3: CASTIYFGTKNIQYF. CDR3 DNA: TGTGCCAGCACCATCTATTTTGGGACCAAAAACATTCAGTACTTC.

This rearrangement joins TRBV12-3 or TRBV12-4 to TRBJ2-5; 11 bases align to TRBD2. Trimming at V came to 6 bases and at J to 7 bases, leaving 7 bases not matched to a gene. The length of the CDR3 is 14 residues. CDR3 bases: TGTGCCAGCAGCCGTAGCGGGGGGGTTGGGACCCAGTACTTC. This sequence encodes CASSRSGGVGTQYF.

J is TRBJ2-5 and V is TRBV15, with D maybe TRBD2 (6 bases). The CDR3 is 15 residues long. From germline, CDR1 is LNHNV and CDR2 YYDKDF (reference sequence). With 3 bases removed from V and 1 base from J, the gap between germline ends came to 12 bases. The CDR3 region has the DNA TGTGCCACCAGCAGGGACCGGGGGATCCAAGAGACCCAGTACTTC. This gives the protein CATSRDRGIQETQYF.

The chain recombines TRBV6-5 with TRBJ1-1, with D uncertain. V lost 6 bases and J 2 bases, leaving 10 bases between the germline ends. Germline loops: CDR1 MNHEY, CDR2 SVGAGI. The CDR3 contains 13 residues. The CDR3 DNA follows: TGTGCCAGCAGAACGGAGGCCAACACTGAAGCTTTCTTT. Amino acid sequence: CASRTEANTEAFF.

The chain joins TRBV7-2 to TRBJ2-7; D unclear. Germline CDR1 and CDR2: SGHTA and FQGNSA. Trimming removed 7 bases from V and 2 bases from J, with 12 bases in between. CDR3 size: 13 residues. CDR3 nucleotide sequence: TGTGCCAGCACCCTCTACGGAACCTACGAGCAGTACTTC. This codes for CASTLYGTYEQYF.

V and J are TRBV6-5 and TRBJ2-5; a weak D match, TRBD1 (6 bases). Trimming took off 9 bases at V and 5 bases at J, with 16 bases between the two ends. Germline V lookup: CDR1 MNHEY, CDR2 SVGAGI. The CDR3 has 13 residues. The CDR3 DNA reads as TGTGCCAGACCACAGGGTTCAAGGGAGACCCAGTACTTC. The encoded protein is CARPQGSRETQYF.

The V call is TRBV19, the J call TRBJ1-1; 8 positions agree with TRBD1. Germline CDR1 LNHDA, CDR2 SQIVND (reference sequence). V lost 0 bases, J lost 0 bases, and 9 bases stayed unmatched. CDR3 length: 18 residues. In DNA, the CDR3 is TGTGCCAGTAGTATAGATGAAGGTTGGACAGGGCTGAACACTGAAGCTTTCTTT. Translating it yields CASSIDEGWTGLNTEAFF.

The J gene is TRBJ2-7, the V gene TRBV20-1; no definite D call. The germline gives CDR1 DFQATT, CDR2 SNEGSKA (reference sequence). Trimming cost V 0 bases and J 2 bases, with 8 bases left between them. The CDR3 loop spans 13 amino acids. CDR3 sequence reads: CSARDGSAYEQYF. In DNA, the CDR3 is TGCAGTGCTAGAGATGGGTCAGCCTACGAGCAGTACTTC.

This sequence joins TRBV6-5 and TRBJ1-3; D is undetermined. Germline-derived CDR1 and CDR2 are MNHEY and SVGAGI. There are 15 residues in the CDR3. Trimming pared 8 bases from V and 7 bases from J, leaving 21 bases between. The CDR3 loop reads CASHRNSRSKNTIYF. CDR3 nucleotides: TGTGCCAGCCACCGAAACAGCCGCTCCAAGAACACCATATATTTT.

The table lists this clonotype with a count of one. This rearrangement joins TRBV7-8 to TRBJ2-1, with D perhaps matching TRBD1 (5 bases). V was cut by 1 base and J by 1 base, with 8 bases left in between. This CDR3 is 15 amino acids long. The germline V gene encodes CDR1 SGHVS and CDR2 FQNEAQ. The CDR3 protein is CASSLDPGSYNEQFF. As DNA, the CDR3 is TGTGCCAGCAGCTTAGATCCAGGGTCCTACAATGAGCAGTTCTTC.